What follows are 27 T cell receptor beta chains derived from one specimen sequenced in a study of blood T cells in healthy people across ages. A second PCR, run for about 7 to 11 cycles, used a sample-barcoded 5' primer plus a J-beta primer mix. TCRdb re-called the 5' RACE reads with MiXCR, one entry per CDR3 protein. The table has 800,000 to 950,000 distinct CDR3 sequences, 48% seen once. Material: blood. All receptors derive from a young man in good health.

In this sample, this clonotype turned up once. The chain uses TRBV12-3 or TRBV12-4 and TRBJ1-1; TRBD1 matches 9 bases. This CDR3 contains 14 residues. Trimming removed 7 bases from V and 4 bases from J; junction bases left unmatched: 7. CDR3 sequence reads: CASTLGQGSTEAFF. The CDR3 DNA is TGTGCCAGCACCTTAGGACAGGGGAGCACTGAAGCTTTCTTT.

This clonotype was counted ten times or more. This sequence joins TRBV29-1 and TRBJ1-1, with 9 bases identical to TRBD1. V lost 5 bases and J lost 0; bases outside the gene matches: 4. Looked up from germline, CDR1 is SQVTM and CDR2 is ANQGSEA. This CDR3 contains 14 residues. Here the CDR3 DNA reads TGCAGCGTTCTGGGACAGGGCATGAACACTGAAGCTTTCTTT. It is translated as CSVLGQGMNTEAFF.

This clonotype was found a few times. The chain recombines TRBV6-4 with TRBJ2-7, with 7 bases that match TRBD1. This CDR3 spans 17 amino acids. V trimming: 1 base; J trimming: 3 bases; junction bases outside the gene matches: 12. Germline V gives CDR1 MRHNA, CDR2 SNTAGT. The CDR3 region has the DNA TGTGCCAGCAGTGACTTACCTAGGACAGGAAGAGACTACGAGCAGTACTTC. Translated: CASSDLPRTGRDYEQYF.

This clonotype was picked up many times. The chain uses TRBV27 and TRBJ2-1; the match to TRBD2 covers 8 bases. The junction had 10 bases not matched to a gene; V was cut back by 3 bases and J by 9 bases. The CDR3 runs to 15 residues. Germline CDR1 reads MNHEY; CDR2 reads SMNVEV (reference sequence). The CDR3, as DNA: TGTGCCAGCAGTTTTTTCCAGCGGGGGAGGGTTGAGCAGTTCTTC. This translates into CASSFFQRGRVEQFF.

Only a few counts were recorded for this clonotype. The chain joins TRBV6-1 to TRBJ1-2, with TRBD1 matching 7 bases. The germline V gene encodes CDR1 MNHNS and CDR2 SASEGT. This CDR3 region has 14 residues. V gave up 7 bases and J gave up 4 bases; unmatched junction bases: 9. CDR3 in DNA: TGTGCCAGCACCTTGGGACAGTCTTCCTATGGCTACACCTTC. As protein: CASTLGQSSYGYTF.

The genes are TRBV7-9 and TRBJ1-6, with no clear D. The CDR3 has 17 residues. V gave up 5 bases and J gave up 0 bases, with 14 bases separating them. Germline lookup yields CDR1 SEHNR and CDR2 FQNEAQ (reference sequence). CDR3 protein: CASSPPGYDSYNSPLHF. CDR3 DNA: TGTGCCAGCAGCCCCCCCGGGTACGACTCCTATAATTCACCCCTCCACTTT.

This clonotype was counted only a few times. V gene TRBV6-2 or TRBV6-3 combines with J gene TRBJ2-7; D call uncertain. V shed 5 bases and J shed 0 bases, with 8 bases lying between them. The CDR3 totals 13 residues. Germline CDR1 is MNHEY and CDR2 is SVGEGT. CDR3 loop: CASSALLSYEQYF. The CDR3 nucleotides read TGTGCCAGCAGTGCGTTGCTCTCCTACGAGCAGTACTTC.

V and J are TRBV5-6 and TRBJ1-5; D uncertain. The CDR3 runs to 15 residues. Deletions cut 0 bases from V and 7 bases from J, with 14 bases between. Germline V gene lookup returns CDR1 SGHDT and CDR2 YYEEEE. CDR3 region: CASSLARAPYQPQHF. CDR3 sequence (DNA): TGTGCCAGCAGCTTGGCTAGGGCCCCATACCAGCCCCAGCATTTT.

This clonotype has only a few counts. This chain uses TRBV2 with TRBJ1-4; tentative D call: TRBD1 (5 bases). With 2 bases removed from V and 8 bases from J, the gap between germline ends came to 21 bases. Germline CDR1 SNHLY, CDR2 FYNNEI. The CDR3 extends over 17 amino acids. CDR3 region: CASSETPPGGAEEKLFF. CDR3 nucleotide sequence: TGTGCCAGCAGTGAAACCCCTCCGGGAGGGGCTGAAGAAAAACTGTTTTTT.

The rearrangement joins TRBV6-5 to TRBJ1-6, with TRBD1 matching 9 bases. After removal of 0 bases from V and 0 bases from J, the junction contained 6 bases not matched to a gene. This CDR3 comprises 19 residues. From germline, CDR1 is MNHEY and CDR2 SVGAGI. The CDR3 sequence is CASSYSQGTGLSYNSPLHF. The CDR3 DNA sequence: TGTGCCAGCAGTTACTCGCAAGGGACAGGGCTCTCCTATAATTCACCCCTCCACTTT.

The genes are TRBV10-3 and TRBJ2-5, with a weak D call TRBD2 (5 bases). Germline CDR1 ENHRY, CDR2 SYGVKD. This CDR3 has 14 residues. V was shortened by 2 bases and J by 2 bases, with 9 bases between the two germline ends. The chain's CDR3 is CAISEGAAQETQYF. The CDR3 region has the DNA TGTGCCATCAGTGAGGGAGCGGCACAAGAGACCCAGTACTTC.

This clonotype showed up many times. The chain recombines TRBV20-1 with TRBJ2-3; 11 positions agree with TRBD2. The germline V gene encodes CDR1 DFQATT and CDR2 SNEGSKA (reference sequence). V dropped 1 base and J dropped 7; count of bases not matched to a gene: 7. This CDR3 has 15 amino acids. In DNA, the CDR3 is TGCAGTGCTAGAGTGGTGACTAGCGGGGTTAATACGCAGTATTTT. Its translation: CSARVVTSGVNTQYF.

This chain links TRBV7-9 with TRBJ2-6; tentatively, D is TRBD2 (6 bases). Deletions cut 4 bases from V and 0 bases from J, with 13 bases between. Germline lookup yields CDR1 SEHNR and CDR2 FQNEAQ (reference sequence). The CDR3 runs to 17 residues. In nucleotides, the CDR3 is TGTGCCAGCAGCTCGGGACTTTCTAGCTCTGGGGCCAACGTCCTGACTTTC. Protein: CASSSGLSSSGANVLTF.

This clonotype was picked up many times. The chain carries TRBV2 and TRBJ2-7, with TRBD2 matching 14 bases. The CDR3 has 13 residues. V was clipped by 9 bases and J by 3 bases; unmatched bases: 1. Germline V gene sequence: CDR1 SNHLY, CDR2 FYNNEI. The CDR3 DNA is TGTGCCAGGGGGACTAGCGGGGGCTACGAGCAGTACTTC. This sequence encodes CARGTSGGYEQYF.

For this clonotype: Mismatch with germline at one junction end may stem from a read error. J is TRBJ2-4 and V is TRBV7-9; TRBD1 matches at 8 bases. The J call may be in error: the DNA end matches TRBJ2-7 better. Germline V gene data show CDR1 as SEHNR and CDR2 as FQNEAQ (reference sequence). The CDR3 sequence is 16 residues long. The CDR3 protein is CANSSPMTGAPYEQYF. In DNA form, the CDR3 reads TGTGCCAACAGCTCACCGATGACAGGGGCCCCCTACGAGCAGTACTTC.

The sample holds a few counts of this clonotype. This chain connects TRBV12-3 or TRBV12-4 to TRBJ2-7, with D unclear. The CDR3 is made up of 13 amino acids. V gave up 3 bases and J gave up 2 bases, with 8 bases separating them. Here the CDR3 DNA reads TGTGCCAGCAGTTTCGACGCGCCCTACGAGCAGTACTTC. This sequence encodes CASSFDAPYEQYF.

A few counts support this clonotype. The V call is TRBV9, the J call TRBJ1-1; a weak D match, TRBD1 (5 bases). V was shortened by 0 bases and J by 0 bases, with 9 bases between the two germline ends. The CDR3 is made up of 15 amino acids. Germline assignment: CDR1 SGDLS and CDR2 YYNGEE. CDR3 protein: CASSVAGKLNTEAFF. In DNA form, the CDR3 reads TGTGCCAGCAGCGTAGCAGGGAAGCTGAACACTGAAGCTTTCTTT.

This clonotype was seen more than once but under ten times. This sequence joins TRBV4-1 and TRBJ2-5, with D unresolved. The J call may be mistaken, given a closer DNA end match to TRBJ2-7. Germline CDR1 MGHRA, CDR2 YSYEKL. This CDR3 is built from 14 residues. This chain's CDR3 is CASSQPTDGYEQYF. Here the CDR3 DNA reads TGCGCCAGCAGCCAACCAACGGACGGCTACGAGCAGTACTTC.

This clonotype was seen ten or more times. This rearrangement joins TRBV5-5 to TRBJ2-5; D is ambiguous. Germline CDR1 SGHKS, CDR2 YYEKEE (reference sequence). Trimming removed 0 bases at V and 1 base at J, with 4 bases between. There are 13 residues in the CDR3. CDR3 loop: CASSLVSQETQYF. The CDR3 coding sequence is TGTGCCAGCAGCTTGGTATCCCAAGAGACCCAGTACTTC.

As regards this clonotype: A read error may explain this, as a much larger clone is one base away. CDR3 DNA: TGTGCCAGCACTAACACGGGAGCTAATTCACCCCTCCACTTT. Protein: CASTNTGANSPLHF. The genes are TRBV9 and TRBJ1-6, with D unresolved. The germline CDR1 and CDR2 sequences are SGDLS and YYNGEE. The CDR3 has 14 amino acids. V was clipped by 6 bases and J by 6 bases, with 13 bases between them. Using reference TRBV9 and TRBJ1-6 for the parts outside the CDR3, the full variable domain is DSGVTQTPKHLITATGQRVTLRCSPRSGDLSVYWYQQSLDQGLQFLIQYYNGEERAKGNILERFSAQQFPDLHSELNLSSLELGDSALYFCASTNTGANSPLHFGNGTRLTVT.

This chain joins TRBV14 and TRBJ2-2; a weak D match, TRBD1 (5 bases). The germline V and J ends were trimmed by 0 bases and 13 bases, with 12 bases remaining between them. Germline loops: CDR1 SGHDN, CDR2 FVKESK. CDR3 length equals 13 residues. The CDR3, as DNA: TGTGCCAGCAGCCAAGAGGGGCGATTCCCGCTGTTTTTT. Its translation is CASSQEGRFPLFF.

The genes are TRBV7-2 and TRBJ1-2, with unresolved D. The CDR3 extends over 15 amino acids. Trimming took off 1 base at V and 0 bases at J, with 9 bases between the two ends. In germline, CDR1 is SGHTA, CDR2 FQGNSA. The chain's CDR3 is CASSLDPGSNYGYTF. For the CDR3, the DNA is TGTGCCAGCAGCTTAGACCCGGGTTCTAACTATGGCTACACCTTC.

The J gene is TRBJ2-1, the V gene TRBV2; D gene uncertain. Germline-derived CDR1 and CDR2 are SNHLY and FYNNEI. This CDR3 spans 15 amino acids. Trimming took 4 bases from V and 6 from J, leaving 16 bases between them. Written as DNA, the CDR3 is TGTGCCAGCAGTGGGGTTCCCCGGGCCTTCAATGAGCAGTTCTTC. Residues: CASSGVPRAFNEQFF.

This clonotype was detected only a few times. V gene TRBV12-3 or TRBV12-4 combines with J gene TRBJ2-7, with TRBD2 matching over 8 bases. This CDR3 spans 13 amino acids. J gave up 3 bases and V 4 bases, and 2 bases lay outside the gene matches. The CDR3 bases are TGTGCCAGCAGTTCAACTAGCGGCTACGAGCAGTACTTC. Translation: CASSSTSGYEQYF.

The chain uses TRBV25-1 and TRBJ1-2; 8 bases map to TRBD1. From germline, CDR1 is MGHDK and CDR2 SYGVNS. The CDR3 extends over 16 amino acids. V was pared by 7 bases and J by 6 bases, with 16 bases of the junction left unmatched. The chain's CDR3 is CASKEGGGQGIDGYTF. In DNA form, the CDR3 reads TGTGCCAGCAAAGAGGGAGGCGGACAGGGAATTGATGGCTACACCTTC.

This clonotype was seen many times. The rearrangement joins TRBV13 to TRBJ2-3; D call uncertain. This CDR3 has 11 residues. Germline CDR1 and CDR2: PRHDT and FYEKMQ (reference sequence). V lost 3 bases, J lost 5 bases, and 3 bases lay in between. For the CDR3, the DNA is TGTGCCAGCAGCTTGCAAGATACGCAGTATTTT. Its translation: CASSLQDTQYF.

DNA of the CDR3: TGCGCCAGCAGCCAAGTAATGGCTAGCGGGAGAGGTTATGAGCAGTTCTTC. Encoded protein: CASSQVMASGRGYEQFF. The V call is TRBV4-1, the J call TRBJ2-1, with 10 bases that match TRBD2. This CDR3 has 17 residues. The germline CDR1 and CDR2 sequences are MGHRA and YSYEKL. With 1 base clipped from V and 8 bases from J, the junction kept 11 bases outside the gene matches.